Listed below are T cell receptor beta chains from one sample, sequenced in a study of Ad26.COV2.S vaccination and SARS-CoV-2 variants. Repertoires were generated with immunoSEQ multiplex PCR, while TCRdb's copy carries only in-frame clones and drops some. The sample includes about 410,000 clones, approximately 90% of them seen just once. The specimen was peripheral blood, collected in a trial of Ad26.COV2.S vaccine versus placebo. These receptors all stem from a person aged 18-65 years who received the Ad26.COV2.S COVID-19 vaccine or a placebo. Each CDR3 is given with its conserved first and last residue. Each record gives: clone size, V gene, D gene, J gene, CDR3 DNA, CDR3 protein. D genes are given only for firm matches. Expanded clones get a size class; other rows say once, few or many, or leave the size out.

-	TRBV6-5	-	TRBJ1-2	TGTGCCAGCAGGCCAGGGGTCTATGGCTACACCTTC	CASRPGVYGYTF
-	TRBV10-3	-	TRBJ1-3	TGTGCCATCTCCCCGGAGACGGGGGACTCTGGAAACACCATATATTTT	CAISPETGDSGNTIYF
-	TRBV7-9	TRBD2	TRBJ2-3	TGTGCCAGCAGCCGCACCCGGGGGGTAGGGACAGATACGCAGTATTTT	CASSRTRGVGTDTQYF
-	TRBV5-5	-	TRBJ1-1	TGTGCCAGCAGCAAAGCCACTGAAGCTTTCTTT	CASSKATEAFF
-	TRBV11-2	-	TRBJ2-2	TGTGCCAGCAGCTCGGGTTCTATTACGCCTCCGTGGGAGCTGTTTTTT	CASSSGSITPPWELFF
-	TRBV5-1	-	TRBJ2-1	TGCGCCAGCAGCCCCACCCTGGGCTCCTACAATGAGCAGTTCTTC	CASSPTLGSYNEQFF
-	TRBV4-1	-	TRBJ2-6	TGCGCCAGCAGCCAAGGGGTCGGTGGGGCCAACGTCCTGACTTTC	CASSQGVGGANVLTF
-	TRBV6-6	-	TRBJ2-4	TGTGCCAGCACTTCGTGGGGGGCCAAAAACATTCAGTACTTC	CASTSWGAKNIQYF
-	TRBV6-2/TRBV6-3	-	TRBJ2-1	TGTGCCAGCAGTCCCGATATGGTAGCGAAGAACAATGAGCAGTTCTTC	CASSPDMVAKNNEQFF
few	TRBV19	-	TRBJ1-2	TGTGCCAGTAGTCGGGGAATGGGTGGCTACACCTTC	CASSRGMGGYTF
-	TRBV7-9	-	TRBJ2-7	TGTGCCAGCAGCTTAAGCGTCAGGGATATGTACGAGCAGTACTTC	CASSLSVRDMYEQYF
many	TRBV6-1	-	TRBJ2-1	TGTGCCAGCAGTGAAGGGGGGCCAGTCGAGCAGTTCTTC	CASSEGGPVEQFF
few	TRBV12-3/TRBV12-4	-	TRBJ1-5	TGTGCCAGCAGCCAGGGTAGGGACCAGCATTTT	CASSQGRDQHF
-	TRBV18	TRBD2	TRBJ2-2	TGTGCCAGCTCACCATCCCCCCTGGCTAGCGGGGGGATCACCGGGGAGCTGTTTTTT	CASSPSPLASGGITGELFF
-	TRBV6-1	TRBD1	TRBJ1-4	TGTGCCAGCAGTGAAGCCAGGAGCAGGGGGCGAGCTAATGAAAAACTGTTTTTT	CASSEARSRGRANEKLFF
once	TRBV27	-	TRBJ1-1	TGTGCCAGCAGTTTATCTGGCTACAATGAAGCTTTCTTT	CASSLSGYNEAFF
-	TRBV6-2/TRBV6-3	-	TRBJ2-7	TGTGCCAGCAGCCCGGGACATAGCTCCTACGAGCAGTACTTC	CASSPGHSSYEQYF
-	TRBV6-2/TRBV6-3	TRBD1	TRBJ2-7	TGTGCCAGCGGTTGGACAGGGGGATCCGAGCAGTACTTC	CASGWTGGSEQYF
-	TRBV19	TRBD1	TRBJ1-1	TGTGCCTCCAAGGGGGCAGGGTTGGCTTTCTTT	CASKGAGLAFF
-	TRBV5-8	-	TRBJ1-1	TGTGCCAGCAGCTTACCCCGGGAGCTTCGGTCCATCGGAGCTTTCTTT	CASSLPRELRSIGAFF
-	TRBV2	-	TRBJ2-7	TGTGCCAGCAGTGAAACCTACGAGCAGTACTTC	CASSETYEQYF
once	TRBV19	-	TRBJ1-5	TGTGCCAGTTCAGGGCAGGTGAGCAATCAGCCCCAGCATTTT	CASSGQVSNQPQHF
-	TRBV7-2	TRBD1	TRBJ1-2	TGTGCCAGCAGCTTAGTGGGACAGGATTGGAACGGCTACACCTTC	CASSLVGQDWNGYTF
-	TRBV24-1	-	TRBJ1-1	TGTGCCACCAGTGTTTTGGACCGGAGAAGCACTGAAGCTTTCTTT	CATSVLDRRSTEAFF
-	TRBV6-2/TRBV6-3	-	TRBJ1-2	TGTGCCAGCAGTTACTCTCCTACAGGGTACTATGGCTACACCTTC	CASSYSPTGYYGYTF
-	TRBV4-2	-	TRBJ1-1	TGTGCCAGCAGCCACAGGTTACCCATGAACACTGAAGCTTTCTTT	CASSHRLPMNTEAFF